Sequencing of this T cell receptor beta chain was carried out in a study of blood T cell repertoires in COVID-19. Study in general: Some COVID-19 samples were acute and others convalescent; all came from the United States, Italy and Spain. Sources were T cells, B-cell-depleted T cells, or PBMCs; the material itself was cDNA or gDNA.

Measured with immunoSEQ multiplex PCR; TCRdb has only the in-frame clones, and not every one. The sample yields roughly 120,000 clones, approximately 85% seen once. In germline, CDR1 is MNHEY, CDR2 SMNVEV (reference sequence). This CDR3 has 14 amino acids. Trimming took off 3 bases at V and 5 bases at J, with 14 bases between the two ends. This clone was counted a few times. This TCR was sampled from a human donor in a cohort sampled during active COVID-19. V usage is TRBV27 and J usage is TRBJ2-7, with D possibly being TRBD1 (5 bases). Sequenced input: peripheral blood. The DNA of the CDR3 is TGTGCCAGCAGTTTGGGGCGAATCTCTAACGAGCAGTACTTC. Translation: CASSLGRISNEQYF.